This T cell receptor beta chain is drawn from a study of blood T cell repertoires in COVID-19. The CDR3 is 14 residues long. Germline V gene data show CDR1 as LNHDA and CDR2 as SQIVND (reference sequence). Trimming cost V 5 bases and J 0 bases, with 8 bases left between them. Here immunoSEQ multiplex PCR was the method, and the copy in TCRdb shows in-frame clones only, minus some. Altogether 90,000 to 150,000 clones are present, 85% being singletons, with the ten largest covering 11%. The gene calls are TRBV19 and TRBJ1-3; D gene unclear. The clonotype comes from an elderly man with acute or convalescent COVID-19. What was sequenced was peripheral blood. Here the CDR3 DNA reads TGTGCCAGTAGTTCCCGGGGCTCTGGAAACACCATATATTTT. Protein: CASSSRGSGNTIYF.